This T cell receptor beta chain was recovered during a study of regulatory T cells in long-lasting Graves disease (dated by TCRdb to the early 2020s). Describing the broader study: Newly diagnosed Graves' disease patients had taken antithyroid drugs for less than 3 months. Patients with persistent Graves' disease were compared with patients with newly diagnosed Graves' disease using TCR sequencing and RNA sequencing of peripheral blood. The study was registered as a clinical trial and conducted in China. A total of about 33 samples underwent TCR sequencing, from roughly 13 patients with persistent Graves' disease and 20 patients with newly diagnosed Graves' disease.

There are many counts of this clonotype. The clone's antigen remains unknown. No much larger clone exists at a distance of one base, and base qualities are not known. V is clipped by 4 bases and J by 1 base, and the sequence between their germline boundaries is 12 bases long. The CDR3 has 15 amino acids, counting the end cysteine and phenylalanine. Kept here is only the CDR3 DNA, which spans 45 bases and is read in frame from base 1. Based on the germline V gene, the CDR1 and CDR2 sequences are MDHEN and SYDVKM. Library prep was done by multiplex PCR. Instrument used: Illumina HiSeq 4000. CDR3 regions were amplified by Arm-PCR with iRepertoire HTBI primers to construct TCR beta libraries. Before sequencing, the PCR products went through gel purification. For the original study's pipeline: A total of fewer than 65 TRBV and approximately 13 TRBJ segments were identified across samples and were used for gene usage analysis of CDR3 amino acid clonotypes. COPE and FqMerger were used to merge filtered high-quality paired reads into contigs. Contigs were aligned with BLAST to IMGT TRBV, TRBD and TRBJ reference genes, and CDR3 was defined per IMGT. Any clonotype with a frequency above 0.1% was classified as a highly expanded clone. Shannon entropy was used to measure repertoire diversity, and the Gini coefficient was used to measure V-J evenness. A clonotype was considered public if more than one individual shared it. TCRdb trimmed the raw reads at Q25, called clones with MiXCR and kept productive beta chains. Entries that share a CDR3 protein sequence are merged under the most common genes and DNA. The V and J calls come from TCRdb's annotation, not from the publication. For this sample there are hundreds of thousands of distinct CDR3 sequences; roughly 15% appear just once. The top ten constitute 15% to 20% of the sample.

The time point label, as the study defines it: newly diagnosed GD, antithyroid drugs for less than 3 months. For both TCR sequencing and RNA sequencing, RNA was extracted from PBMCs using TRIzol. The diagnosis of Graves' disease was made according to American Thyroid Association guidelines. The patients came from an endocrinology department in Xi'an, China. Each patient gave approximately 9 milliliters of peripheral blood, collected in an EDTA anticoagulant tube. PBMCs were isolated by Ficoll Paque Plus density gradient separation without further T cell sorting. RNA quality was checked with an Agilent 2100 Bioanalyzer and agarose gel, and concentration with a NanoDrop 2000. Summary of the overall study and its limitations: Only the TCR beta chain was sequenced and analyzed. The authors noted that the small sample size was a limitation that may lower accuracy. Only peripheral blood was studied, because thyroid tissue, the primary lesion, was inaccessible. A larger number of public clonotypes was shared among persistent patients (fewer than 3,000) than among newly diagnosed patients (around 870). Persistent disease showed preferential use of TRBV28, TRBJ1-2 and TRBJ2-5, whereas newly diagnosed disease favored TRBV20-1 and TRBJ2-1. Compared with newly diagnosed patients, persistent Graves' disease patients had lower TCR Shannon entropy and fewer highly expanded clones, which suggests clonal expansion.

These data also featured in a second study, about T cells in Graves' hyperthyroidism and ophthalmopathy. Per the second study: Graves' hyperthyroidism was defined as stable when no progression to ophthalmopathy occurred over 18 months of follow-up. The hyperthyroidism patients were between 18 and 65 years old and newly diagnosed, with a disease duration of less than 2 months. The study excluded patients with uncontrolled infections, other autoimmune diseases, pregnancy or lactation. Clinical symptoms, serum thyroxine and TRAb, thyroid ultrasound, and orbital computed tomography formed the basis for the diagnoses. The TCR CDR3 was subjected to a first round of RT-PCR using the HTBI primer set and the Qiagen OneStep RT-PCR kit. Most expanded thyroid clonotypes (frequency above 0.001) were also detected in blood, suggesting blood repertoires may reflect thyroid immune responses. Ophthalmopathy was separated from stable hyperthyroidism by a 13 V-J signature model, with about 86% sensitivity and approximately 84% specificity obtained in cross-validation and 80%/75% obtained in testing. In validation, progression to ophthalmopathy was predicted by the model with 70% to 71% sensitivity and 72.22% specificity, a median of roughly six months before onset. TCR V-J signatures able to tell the groups apart were searched for in a discovery cohort of 95 to 100 patients, of whom roughly 42 had Graves' ophthalmopathy and 55 to 60 had stable Graves' hyperthyroidism. Prospective prediction of ophthalmopathy was tested in an independent validation cohort of fewer than 20 hyperthyroidism patients and some 17 patients who later progressed to ophthalmopathy. The approximately 90 discovery patients were randomly split 7:3 into training and test sets. Thyroid tissue and blood T-cell repertoires from more than 5 Graves' hyperthyroidism patients were also compared in the study. After sampling, hyperthyroidism patients received methimazole starting at 30 mg daily, and ophthalmopathy patients received high-dose intravenous methylprednisolone. Libraries were constructed in a second round of multiplex PCR, after which size selection and purification were performed. Libraries were sequenced paired-end with 100 bp reads on an Illumina HiSeq2000. Raw data were processed with SOAPnuke, discarding reads with adapters, uncalled bases, mean Phred below 15, or no exact constant-primer or identifier match. COPE v1.2.5 was used to merge the high-quality paired reads, and each unique nucleotide sequence was defined as a clonotype. Clonotypes were aligned to IMGT TRBV, TRBD and TRBJ reference segments using MiTCR v1.1. The analysis included only V-J combinations with a frequency above 0.0001, which together covered over 98% of the repertoires. A TCS score was defined as the ratio of F50 (clonal expansion) to E x V (chaos), with BLOSUM62-based TCRdist applied between CDR3 peptides within each V-J. Welch's t-statistics and random forest reduced around 520 V-J features to 13, which were used in a naive Bayes classifier (R e1071). Sample size was not statistically predetermined, and blinding of investigators to group allocation was not performed. According to the paper, TCR Vbeta CDR3 sequencing was carried out on over 130 peripheral blood samples, which came from fewer than 50 ophthalmopathy, 75 to 80 hyperthyroidism and some 17 progressor patients.

This chain is built from TRBV28 and TRBJ2-3, with a tentative D call of TRBD1 or TRBD2, each matching 6 bases. Specimen: peripheral blood mononuclear cells (PBMCs), collected at new diagnosis, from a patient treated with antithyroid drugs. The receptor was derived from a young woman with Graves disease. Donor details come from another sample of the same person, matched by shared clones. For the CDR3, the sequence is CASSSIGGGTDTQYF. The DNA reads as follows: TGTGCCAGCAGTTCAATCGGGGGCGGCACAGATACGCAGTATTTT.